The 11 T cell receptor beta chains reported below all come from one sample, sequenced in a study of shared clonotypes between healthy human individuals. The data were produced by immunoSEQ multiplex PCR, yet TCRdb's version contains in-frame clones alone and is incomplete. The table has millions of clones, approximately 93% seen once; the top ten hold 0.39%. The sample comprised naive CD4+ T cells from PBMCs. Regarding subset: CD45RA+ positively selected. These receptors were taken from a man aged 18 to 35 in good health. Some clones in this sample may be carry-over from other donors' samples.

This chain joins TRBV28 and TRBJ2-7, with D tentatively TRBD2 (6 bases). The CDR3 contains 16 residues. The germline CDR1 and CDR2 sequences are MDHEN and SYDVKM. V shed 4 bases and J shed 2 bases, with 18 bases lying between them. The CDR3 coding sequence is TGTGCCAGCAGTTCCTCGGCCAGCGGGCGGGCCTACGAGCAGTACTTC. This gives the protein CASSSSASGRAYEQYF.

The chain carries TRBV4-1 and TRBJ2-7, with D tentatively TRBD2 (6 bases). V was shortened by 1 base and J by 1 base, with 14 bases between the two germline ends. The CDR3 is 16 residues long. Germline V gene data show CDR1 as MGHRA and CDR2 as YSYEKL. In DNA form, the CDR3 reads TGCGCCAGCAGCCAAGGGCTAGCGATCTTATCCTACGAGCAGTACTTC. Its protein product is CASSQGLAILSYEQYF.

This chain links TRBV29-1 with TRBJ1-1; TRBD1 matches 8 bases. The CDR3 extends over 14 amino acids. Germline V lookup: CDR1 SQVTM, CDR2 ANQGSEA. Germline trimming cut 4 bases from V and 1 base from J; bases unmatched to any gene: 5. The CDR3 region is CSVVTGQGNTEAFF. The CDR3 nucleotides read TGCAGCGTTGTGACCGGACAGGGGAACACTGAAGCTTTCTTT.

On this clone: The same CDR3 can be traced to other DNA sequences in this sample. This chain joins TRBV29-1 and TRBJ2-5; 7 nucleotides match TRBD1. The CDR3 extends over 12 amino acids. V shed 7 bases, J shed 2 bases, and the junction held 4 bases outside the gene matches. Germline assignment: CDR1 SQVTM and CDR2 ANQGSEA. In nucleotides, the CDR3 is TGCAGCGCAAGACAGGGTCAAGAGACCCAGTACTTC. This translates into CSARQGQETQYF.

The chain has TRBV30 and TRBJ1-3; TRBD1 matches 10 bases. Germline lookup yields CDR1 GTSNPN and CDR2 SVGIG (reference sequence). Unmatched junction bases numbered 6, after V lost 2 bases and J lost 8 bases. The CDR3 is 14 amino acids. CDR3 sequence reads: CAWSLGQGLYTIYF. CDR3 bases: TGTGCCTGGAGTTTGGGACAGGGGTTATACACCATATATTTT.

This clone showed up just once. The genes are TRBV11-3 and TRBJ2-1, with TRBD1 matching over 7 bases. Germline V lookup: CDR1 SGHNT, CDR2 YENEEA. Trimming at V came to 2 bases and at J to 4 bases, leaving 8 bases not matched to a gene. This CDR3 spans 16 amino acids. CDR3 nucleotide sequence: TGTGCCAGCAGCTTATTCTTTTCGGACAGGTACAATGAGCAGTTCTTC. Translating it yields CASSLFFSDRYNEQFF.

This clone was seen a single time. The CDR3 loop reads CSVERLAGDKFF. The DNA of the CDR3 is TGCAGCGTTGAGAGGTTGGCGGGAGACAAGTTCTTC. This chain connects TRBV29-1 to TRBJ2-1, with 7 positions matching TRBD2. CDR1 and CDR2 from the germline V gene are SQVTM and ANQGSEA. V lost 3 bases and J lost 14; bases outside the gene matches: 10. The CDR3 runs to 12 residues.

The chain uses TRBV2 and TRBJ2-4; 7 nucleotides match TRBD1. CDR3 length: 12 amino acids. The V and J ends lost 6 bases and 7 bases, in that order; junction bases with no gene match: 3. Per the germline V gene, CDR1 is SNHLY and CDR2 is FYNNEI. The CDR3 reads CASRLQGNIQYF. DNA for the CDR3: TGTGCCAGCAGACTACAGGGGAACATTCAGTACTTC.

The V call is TRBV28, the J call TRBJ2-1; 12 nucleotides match TRBD2. The CDR3 length is 19 residues. Germline V gives CDR1 MDHEN, CDR2 SYDVKM. V shed 3 bases, J shed 1 base, and the junction held 10 bases outside the gene matches. CDR3 amino acids: CASSFFRLAGGRSYNEQFF. CDR3 coding DNA: TGTGCCAGCAGTTTTTTCCGCCTAGCGGGAGGGAGGTCCTACAATGAGCAGTTCTTC.

As regards this clone: Other DNA variants within this sample encode the same CDR3. The chain combines TRBV5-4 with TRBJ2-3; D may be TRBD2 (5 bases). CDR3 length equals 16 residues. Germline CDR1 is SGHNT and CDR2 is YYREEE (reference sequence). The V end lost 8 bases, the J end lost 0 bases, and 19 bases lay between the germline ends. CDR3 loop: CASSASAGASTDTQYF. The CDR3 bases are TGTGCCAGTAGCGCCTCGGCGGGCGCTAGCACAGATACGCAGTATTTT.

As concerns this clone: The junction differs from germline at one of its ends, possibly a read error. The chain couples TRBV2 to TRBJ1-2; 10 bases are a match to TRBD1. The CDR3 loop spans 14 amino acids. Per the germline V gene, CDR1 is SNHLY and CDR2 is FYNNEI. The CDR3 loop reads CASSQAGTGDGYTF. DNA of the CDR3: TGTGCCAGCAGTCAAGCCGGGACAGGGGATGGCTACACCTTC.